A selection of T cell receptor beta chains follows, all from one sample in a study of T-cell reconstitution after alpha-beta-depleted transplantation in children. TCRdb redid the calling of the PCR reads with MiXCR, one entry per CDR3 protein. In the table there are about 200,000 distinct CDR3 sequences, 6.6% of which are singletons. This specimen consisted of PBMCs, obtained before TCRalphabeta/CD19-depleted stem cell transplant. The receptors were sampled from a boy aged 2 to 10 with acute lymphoblastic leukemia, due to receive a stem cell transplant. Both conserved end residues are trimmed from each CDR3.

J gene: TRBJ1-3
V gene: TRBV4-2
CDR3 length: 11
CDR3 protein: ASSQGSGNTIY

J gene: TRBJ2-1
V gene: TRBV7-2
CDR3 length: 12
CDR3 protein: ASSLGVGVGEQF

J gene: TRBJ2-5
V gene: TRBV5-5
CDR3 length: 13
CDR3 protein: ASSRYGQGQETQY

J gene: TRBJ2-5
V gene: TRBV20-1
CDR3 length: 12
CDR3 protein: SADPRGVQETQY

J gene: TRBJ2-2
V gene: TRBV11-3
CDR3 length: 14
CDR3 protein: ASSLIGQGGTGELF

J gene: TRBJ1-2
V gene: TRBV6-5
CDR3 length: 12
CDR3 protein: ASSYAGQANGYT

J gene: TRBJ2-1
V gene: TRBV5-1
CDR3 length: 12
CDR3 protein: ASSLFVLGNEQF

J gene: TRBJ2-3
V gene: TRBV4-2
CDR3 length: 17
CDR3 protein: ASSQDLTSWTPARDTQY

J gene: TRBJ1-5
V gene: TRBV6-2/TRBV6-3
CDR3 length: 11
CDR3 protein: ASRMDYNQPQH

J gene: TRBJ1-3
V gene: TRBV12-3/TRBV12-4
CDR3 length: 11
CDR3 protein: ASSSVTGNTIY

J gene: TRBJ2-5
V gene: TRBV28
CDR3 length: 12
CDR3 protein: ASSFKGEQETQY

J gene: TRBJ1-2
V gene: TRBV11-2
CDR3 length: 12
CDR3 protein: ASSFTGQLYGYT

J gene: TRBJ2-1
V gene: TRBV2
CDR3 length: 12
CDR3 protein: ASSGLAGYNEQF

J gene: TRBJ2-3
V gene: TRBV6-2/TRBV6-3
CDR3 length: 11
CDR3 protein: ASSFRRGERGY

J gene: TRBJ2-1
V gene: TRBV3-1
CDR3 length: 13
CDR3 protein: ASSQRGTVYNEQF

J gene: TRBJ2-1
V gene: TRBV4-2
CDR3 length: 14
CDR3 protein: ASSQVVAGGQGEQF

J gene: TRBJ2-7
V gene: TRBV15
CDR3 length: 13
CDR3 protein: ATSRPGQERYEQY

J gene: TRBJ2-2
V gene: TRBV4-1
CDR3 length: 17
CDR3 protein: ASSQDLMSGGGHTGELF

J gene: TRBJ1-2
V gene: TRBV20-1
CDR3 length: 13
CDR3 protein: SADPRPGQAYGYT

J gene: TRBJ1-2
V gene: TRBV4-3
CDR3 length: 14
CDR3 protein: ASSQDRAEDNYGYT

J gene: TRBJ2-7
V gene: TRBV27
CDR3 length: 11
CDR3 protein: ASSPDRSYEQY

J gene: TRBJ2-5
V gene: TRBV5-5
CDR3 length: 10
CDR3 protein: ASSLSMGTQY

J gene: TRBJ2-3
V gene: TRBV7-8
CDR3 length: 13
CDR3 protein: ASGRTSGGADTQY

J gene: TRBJ2-4
V gene: TRBV20-1
CDR3 length: 11
CDR3 protein: SARAGAQNIQY

J gene: TRBJ1-5
V gene: TRBV20-1
CDR3 length: 13
CDR3 protein: SARGQPWGNQPQH

J gene: TRBJ2-7
V gene: TRBV29-1
CDR3 length: 8
CDR3 protein: SVQRGEQY

J gene: TRBJ2-1
V gene: TRBV7-9
CDR3 length: 11
CDR3 protein: ASSPEGINEQF

J gene: TRBJ1-1
V gene: TRBV28
CDR3 length: 10
CDR3 protein: ASTLGGGEAF

J gene: TRBJ2-4
V gene: TRBV27
CDR3 length: 14
CDR3 protein: ASMLAGGHGKNIQY

J gene: TRBJ1-5
V gene: TRBV7-2
CDR3 length: 13
CDR3 protein: ASSLGPAIYQPQH

J gene: TRBJ1-1
V gene: TRBV27
CDR3 length: 16
CDR3 protein: ASSPLGTGRGLNTEAF

J gene: TRBJ2-5
V gene: TRBV5-1
CDR3 length: 13
CDR3 protein: ASRKLAGARETQY

J gene: TRBJ1-2
V gene: TRBV28
CDR3 length: 11
CDR3 protein: ASSFPGTYGYT

J gene: TRBJ2-2
V gene: TRBV3-1
CDR3 length: 11
CDR3 protein: ASSQDNPGELF

J gene: TRBJ2-5
V gene: TRBV6-2/TRBV6-3
CDR3 length: 13
CDR3 protein: ASTQMGAHRETQY

J gene: TRBJ2-3
V gene: TRBV4-3
CDR3 length: 17
CDR3 protein: ASSQDSFSGHGRADTQY

J gene: TRBJ1-5
V gene: TRBV28
CDR3 length: 11
CDR3 protein: ASTWEGGQPQH

J gene: TRBJ2-5
V gene: TRBV29-1
CDR3 length: 11
CDR3 protein: SAQTGGSETQY

J gene: TRBJ2-3
V gene: TRBV2
CDR3 length: 13
CDR3 protein: ASSDGGGTGNTQY

J gene: TRBJ2-3
V gene: TRBV7-9
CDR3 length: 13
CDR3 protein: ASSLRDRTTDTQY

J gene: TRBJ2-7
V gene: TRBV28
CDR3 length: 11
CDR3 protein: ASGTSGSYEQY

J gene: TRBJ2-3
V gene: TRBV7-2
CDR3 length: 14
CDR3 protein: ASRRTNPRYSDTQY

J gene: TRBJ2-7
V gene: TRBV7-3
CDR3 length: 13
CDR3 protein: ASSPLGGASYEQY

J gene: TRBJ2-3
V gene: TRBV5-1
CDR3 length: 13
CDR3 protein: ASSLVAGAEDTQY

J gene: TRBJ2-3
V gene: TRBV7-3
CDR3 length: 13
CDR3 protein: ASSLGVDGTDTQY

J gene: TRBJ2-2
V gene: TRBV5-1
CDR3 length: 14
CDR3 protein: ASSLEADPRAGELF

J gene: TRBJ1-1
V gene: TRBV27
CDR3 length: 10
CDR3 protein: ASSLSGTEAF

J gene: TRBJ2-1
V gene: TRBV29-1
CDR3 length: 16
CDR3 protein: SVSGDPASAARYNEQF

J gene: TRBJ2-7
V gene: TRBV14
CDR3 length: 15
CDR3 protein: ASSHIHLRDTMNEQY

J gene: TRBJ2-4
V gene: TRBV20-1
CDR3 length: 11
CDR3 protein: SARDGQLNIQY

J gene: TRBJ2-1
V gene: TRBV5-1
CDR3 length: 12
CDR3 protein: ASSSTIPDNEQF

J gene: TRBJ2-3
V gene: TRBV7-3
CDR3 length: 11
CDR3 protein: ASSPAGAGTQY

J gene: TRBJ2-2
V gene: TRBV11-1
CDR3 length: 18
CDR3 protein: ASSSRATNQTGFNTGELF

J gene: TRBJ2-3
V gene: TRBV12-3/TRBV12-4
CDR3 length: 11
CDR3 protein: ASSFSNTDTQY